One sample yielded the 6 T cell receptor beta chains listed below, sequenced in a study of blood T cell repertoires in COVID-19. TCRdb keeps only in-frame clones here, not all; method: immunoSEQ multiplex PCR. The table lists tens of thousands of clones, under 80% of them singletons, with around 30% in the top ten. The sample consisted of peripheral blood. These TCRs come from an elderly woman with active or convalescent COVID-19.

The rearrangement joins TRBV11-2 to TRBJ2-2; 8 positions match TRBD2. The CDR3 consists of 15 residues. Germline CDR1 reads SGHAT; CDR2 reads FQNNGV. Trimming cost V 4 bases and J 3 bases; bases outside gene matches: 4. This chain's CDR3 is CASSSRSGDTGELFF. CDR3 in DNA: TGTGCCAGCAGCTCTCGTAGCGGGGACACCGGGGAGCTGTTTTTT.

The V and J genes are TRBV6-4 and TRBJ1-1, with 8 positions matching TRBD1. The junction had 5 bases not matched to a gene; V was cut back by 7 bases and J by 1 base. Germline V gene lookup returns CDR1 MRHNA and CDR2 SNTAGT. The CDR3 consists of 14 residues. The CDR3 bases are TGTGCCAGCATTAGGACAGGGCAGAACACTGAAGCTTTCTTT. Translation gives CASIRTGQNTEAFF.

This clone showed up just once. The chain carries TRBV2 and TRBJ1-5; unclear D gene. Germline V gives CDR1 SNHLY, CDR2 FYNNEI. Trimming left V 4 bases short and J 0 bases short, with 10 bases between. CDR3 length: 15 residues. The CDR3 nucleotides read TGTGCCAGCAGTGGGTGGAGGCATAGCAATCAGCCCCAGCATTTT. Translation: CASSGWRHSNQPQHF. The variable domain in full, completed from reference TRBV2 and TRBJ1-5, reads EPEVTQTPSHQVTQMGQEVILRCVPISNHLYFYWYRQILGQKVEFLVSFYNNEISEKSEIFDDQFSVERPDGSNFTLKIRSTKLEDSAMYFCASSGWRHSNQPQHFGDGTRLSIL.

V gene TRBV5-1 combines with J gene TRBJ1-2; D is perhaps TRBD1 (5 bases). Germline V gene lookup returns CDR1 SGHRS and CDR2 YFSETQ. Trimming pared 4 bases from V and 8 bases from J, leaving 15 bases between. This CDR3 spans 13 amino acids. This CDR3 is CASSPGTSGGYTF. CDR3 bases: TGCGCCAGCAGCCCGGGGACTTCTGGGGGCTACACCTTC. Full variable domain (rest looked up from reference TRBV5-1 and TRBJ1-2): KAGVTQTPRYLIKTRGQQVTLSCSPISGHRSVSWYQQTPGQGLQFLFEYFSETQRNKGNFPGRFSGRQFSNSRSEMNVSTLELGDSALYLCASSPGTSGGYTFGSGTRLTVV.

V usage is TRBV5-4 and J usage is TRBJ2-3, with 9 bases that match TRBD2. The CDR3 runs 15 residues. CDR1 is SGHNT, CDR2 YYREEE, per germline (reference sequence). Losses at the gene ends were 7 bases for V and 6 bases for J; bases not matched to a gene: 12. The CDR3 DNA follows: TGTGCCAGCGGTACTAGCGGGTCCTCCCGGGATACGCAGTATTTT. It specifies CASGTSGSSRDTQYF.

The CDR3 is CAISGLDTGELFF. The CDR3 DNA sequence: TGTGCCATCAGTGGACTAGACACCGGGGAGCTGTTTTTT. The chain links TRBV10-3 to TRBJ2-2, with D maybe TRBD2 (6 bases). V lost 4 bases and J lost 3, with 6 bases in between. CDR1 and CDR2 (germline): ENHRY, SYGVKD. CDR3 length: 13 amino acids.